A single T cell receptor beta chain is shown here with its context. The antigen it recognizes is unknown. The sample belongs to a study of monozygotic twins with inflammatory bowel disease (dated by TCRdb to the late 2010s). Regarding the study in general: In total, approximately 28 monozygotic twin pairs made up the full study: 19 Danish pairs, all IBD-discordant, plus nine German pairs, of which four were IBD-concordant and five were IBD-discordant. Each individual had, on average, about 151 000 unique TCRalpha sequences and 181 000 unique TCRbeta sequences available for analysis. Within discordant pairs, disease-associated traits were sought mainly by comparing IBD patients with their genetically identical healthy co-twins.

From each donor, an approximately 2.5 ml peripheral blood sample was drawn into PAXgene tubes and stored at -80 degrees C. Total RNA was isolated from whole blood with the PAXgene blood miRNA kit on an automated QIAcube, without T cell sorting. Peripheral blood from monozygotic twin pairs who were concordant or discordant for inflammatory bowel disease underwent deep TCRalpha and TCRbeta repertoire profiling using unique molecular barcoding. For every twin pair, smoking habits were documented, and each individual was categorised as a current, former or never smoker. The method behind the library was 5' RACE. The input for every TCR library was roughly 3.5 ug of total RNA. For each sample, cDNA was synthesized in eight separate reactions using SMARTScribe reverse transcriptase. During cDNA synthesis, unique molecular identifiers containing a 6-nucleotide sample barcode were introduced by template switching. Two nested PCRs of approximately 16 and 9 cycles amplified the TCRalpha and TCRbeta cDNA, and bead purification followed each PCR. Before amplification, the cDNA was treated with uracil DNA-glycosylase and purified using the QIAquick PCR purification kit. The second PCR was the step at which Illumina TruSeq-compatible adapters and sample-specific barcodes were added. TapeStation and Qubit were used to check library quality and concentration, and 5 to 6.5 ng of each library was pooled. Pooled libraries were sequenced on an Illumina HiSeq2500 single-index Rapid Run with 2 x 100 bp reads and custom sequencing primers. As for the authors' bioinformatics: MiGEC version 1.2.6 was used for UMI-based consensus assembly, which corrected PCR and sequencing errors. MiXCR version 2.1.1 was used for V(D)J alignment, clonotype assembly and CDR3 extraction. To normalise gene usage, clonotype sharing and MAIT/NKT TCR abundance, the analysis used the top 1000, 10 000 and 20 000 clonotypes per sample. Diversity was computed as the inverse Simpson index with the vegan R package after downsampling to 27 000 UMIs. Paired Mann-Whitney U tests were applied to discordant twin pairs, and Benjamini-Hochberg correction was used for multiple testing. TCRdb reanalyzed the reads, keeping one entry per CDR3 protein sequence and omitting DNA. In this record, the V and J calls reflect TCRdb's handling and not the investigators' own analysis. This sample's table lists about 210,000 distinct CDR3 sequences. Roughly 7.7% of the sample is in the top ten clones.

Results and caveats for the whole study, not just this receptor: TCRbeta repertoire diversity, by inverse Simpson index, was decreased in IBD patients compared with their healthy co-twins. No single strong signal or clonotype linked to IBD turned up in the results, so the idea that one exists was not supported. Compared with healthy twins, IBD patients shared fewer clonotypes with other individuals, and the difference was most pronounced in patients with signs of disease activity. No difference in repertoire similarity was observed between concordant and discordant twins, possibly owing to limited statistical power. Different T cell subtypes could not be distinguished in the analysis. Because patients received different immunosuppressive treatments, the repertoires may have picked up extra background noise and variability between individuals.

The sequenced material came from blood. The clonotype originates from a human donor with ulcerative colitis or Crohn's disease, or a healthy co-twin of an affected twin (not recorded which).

The CDR3 amino acid sequence is: CASSPSTGLINQPQHF. The sequence links TRBV2 to TRBJ1-5; TCRdb's assignment of TRBD1 cannot be checked, as there is no DNA. The CDR3 spans 16 residues, from the cysteine through the phenylalanine. No DNA is listed. Looking up the germline V gene yields CDR1 SNHLY and CDR2 FYNNEI.